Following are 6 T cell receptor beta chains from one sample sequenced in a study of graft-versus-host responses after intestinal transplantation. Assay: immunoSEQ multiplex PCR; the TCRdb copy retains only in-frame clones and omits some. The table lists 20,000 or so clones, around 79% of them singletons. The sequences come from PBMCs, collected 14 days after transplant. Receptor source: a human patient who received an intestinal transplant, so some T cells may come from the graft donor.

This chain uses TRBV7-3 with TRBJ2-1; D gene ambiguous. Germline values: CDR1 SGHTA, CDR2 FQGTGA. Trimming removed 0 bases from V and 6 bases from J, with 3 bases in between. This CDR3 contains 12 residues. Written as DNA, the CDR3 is TGTGCCAGCAGCTTAACTGGCAATGAGCAGTTCTTC. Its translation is CASSLTGNEQFF.

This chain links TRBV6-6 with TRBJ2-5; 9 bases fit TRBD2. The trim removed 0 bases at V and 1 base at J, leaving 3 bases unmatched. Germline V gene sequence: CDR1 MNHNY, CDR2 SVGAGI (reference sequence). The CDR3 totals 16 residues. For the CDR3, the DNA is TGTGCCAGCAGTTACTCCCCGACTAGCGGCCAAGAGACCCAGTACTTC. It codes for CASSYSPTSGQETQYF.

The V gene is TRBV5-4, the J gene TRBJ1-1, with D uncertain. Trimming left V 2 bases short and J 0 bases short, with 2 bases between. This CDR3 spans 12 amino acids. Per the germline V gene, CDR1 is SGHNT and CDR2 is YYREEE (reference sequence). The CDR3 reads CASSFLNTEAFF. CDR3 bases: TGTGCCAGCAGCTTTTTGAACACTGAAGCTTTCTTT.

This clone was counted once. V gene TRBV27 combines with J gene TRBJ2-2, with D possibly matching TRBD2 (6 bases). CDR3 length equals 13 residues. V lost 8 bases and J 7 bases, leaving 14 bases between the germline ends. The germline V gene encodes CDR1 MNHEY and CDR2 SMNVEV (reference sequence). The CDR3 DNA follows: TGTGCCAGCGACCACCAGGGAGGCGGGGAGCTGTTTTTT. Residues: CASDHQGGGELFF.

The DNA of the CDR3 is TGTGCCGTAAGAAAGGGCCCCCCTGAAGCTTTCTTT. It encodes CAVRKGPPEAFF. The chain carries TRBV7-6 and TRBJ1-1; D remains ambiguous. The CDR3 length is 12 residues. The V end was cut by 11 bases, the J end by 6 bases, with 16 bases between. The germline V gene encodes CDR1 SGHVS and CDR2 FNYEAQ.

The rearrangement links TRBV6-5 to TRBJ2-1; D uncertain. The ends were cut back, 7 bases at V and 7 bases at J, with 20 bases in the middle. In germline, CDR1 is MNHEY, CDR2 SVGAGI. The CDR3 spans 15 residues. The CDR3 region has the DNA TGTGCCAGCACCTACACCCCAAGTCCGGGTAATGAGCAGTTCTTC. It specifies CASTYTPSPGNEQFF.